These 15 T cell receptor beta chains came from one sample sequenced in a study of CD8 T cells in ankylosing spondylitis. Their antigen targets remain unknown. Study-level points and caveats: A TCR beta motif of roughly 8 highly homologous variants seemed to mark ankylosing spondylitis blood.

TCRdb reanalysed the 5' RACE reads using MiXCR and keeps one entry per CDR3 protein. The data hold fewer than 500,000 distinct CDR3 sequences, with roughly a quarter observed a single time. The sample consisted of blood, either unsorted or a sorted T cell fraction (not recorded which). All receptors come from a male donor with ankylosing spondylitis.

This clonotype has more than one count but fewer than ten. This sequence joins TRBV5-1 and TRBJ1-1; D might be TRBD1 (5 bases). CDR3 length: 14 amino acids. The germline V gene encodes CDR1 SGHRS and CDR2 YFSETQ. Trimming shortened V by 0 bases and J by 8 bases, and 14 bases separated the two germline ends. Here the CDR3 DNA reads TGCGCCAGCAGCTTGGATTACGCACAGGCCGAAGCTTTCTTT. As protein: CASSLDYAQAEAFF. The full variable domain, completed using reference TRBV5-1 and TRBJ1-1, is KAGVTQTPRYLIKTRGQQVTLSCSPISGHRSVSWYQQTPGQGLQFLFEYFSETQRNKGNFPGRFSGRQFSNSRSEMNVSTLELGDSALYLCASSLDYAQAEAFFGQGTRLTVV.

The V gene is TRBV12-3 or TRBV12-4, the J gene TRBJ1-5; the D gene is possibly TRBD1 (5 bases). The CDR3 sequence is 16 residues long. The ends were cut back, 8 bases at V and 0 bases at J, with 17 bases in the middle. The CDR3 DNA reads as TGTGCCAGCTCGAGGGAAGGGGCCTATAGCAATCAGCCCCAGCATTTT. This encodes CASSREGAYSNQPQHF.

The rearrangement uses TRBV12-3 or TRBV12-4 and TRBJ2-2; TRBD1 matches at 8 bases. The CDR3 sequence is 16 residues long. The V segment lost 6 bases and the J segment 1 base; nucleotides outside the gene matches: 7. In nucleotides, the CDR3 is TGTGCCAGCAGCCCACTCACAGGGGGGAACACCGGGGAGCTGTTTTTT. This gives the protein CASSPLTGGNTGELFF.

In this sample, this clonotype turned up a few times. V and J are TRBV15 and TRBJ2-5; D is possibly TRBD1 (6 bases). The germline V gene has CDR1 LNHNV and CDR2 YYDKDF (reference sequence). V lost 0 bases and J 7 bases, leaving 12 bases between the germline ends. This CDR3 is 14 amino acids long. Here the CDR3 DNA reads TGTGCCACCAGCAGAGATAGGACAGCTGGGACCCAGTACTTC. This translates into CATSRDRTAGTQYF.

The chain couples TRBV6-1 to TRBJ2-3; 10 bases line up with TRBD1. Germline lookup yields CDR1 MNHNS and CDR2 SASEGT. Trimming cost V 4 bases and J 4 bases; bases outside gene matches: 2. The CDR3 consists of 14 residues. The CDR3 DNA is TGTGCCAGCAGTGGGGACAGGGGCCCAGATACGCAGTATTTT. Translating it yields CASSGDRGPDTQYF.

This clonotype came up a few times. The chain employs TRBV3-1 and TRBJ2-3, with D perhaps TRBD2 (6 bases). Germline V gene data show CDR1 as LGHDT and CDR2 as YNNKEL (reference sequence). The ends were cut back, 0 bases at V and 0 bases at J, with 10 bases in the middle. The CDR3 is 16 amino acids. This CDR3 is CASSQDGGISTDTQYF. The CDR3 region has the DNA TGTGCCAGCAGCCAAGACGGCGGGATTAGCACAGATACGCAGTATTTT.

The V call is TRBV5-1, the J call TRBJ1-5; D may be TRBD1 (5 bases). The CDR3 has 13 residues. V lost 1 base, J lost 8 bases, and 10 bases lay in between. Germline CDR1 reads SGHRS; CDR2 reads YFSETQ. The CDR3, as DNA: TGCGCCAGCAGCTTGTGGGGGATGAAGCCCCAGCATTTT. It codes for CASSLWGMKPQHF.

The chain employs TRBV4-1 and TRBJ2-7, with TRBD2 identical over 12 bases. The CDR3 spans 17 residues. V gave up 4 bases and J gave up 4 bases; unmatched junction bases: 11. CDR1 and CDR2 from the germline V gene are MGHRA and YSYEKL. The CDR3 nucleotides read TGCGCCAGCAGCCCGCGTGCGGCTAGCGGGAGGGAATACGAGCAGTACTTC. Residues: CASSPRAASGREYEQYF.

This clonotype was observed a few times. The CDR3 nucleotides read TGTGCCAGCAGAGGGACAGTGGGCCGATACGAGCAGTACTTC. Translated, it gives CASRGTVGRYEQYF. The chain is built from TRBV7-2 and TRBJ2-7, with 7 bases fitting TRBD1. V lost 6 bases to trimming and J lost 4 bases; unmatched junction nucleotides: 9. The CDR3 contains 14 residues. Germline lookup yields CDR1 SGHTA and CDR2 FQGNSA.

The CDR3 loop is CSVEEQGLKDTGELFF. The DNA for the CDR3 is TGCAGCGTTGAGGAACAGGGATTGAAGGACACCGGGGAGCTGTTTTTT. The chain links TRBV29-1 to TRBJ2-2, with TRBD1 as a possible D gene (6 bases). This CDR3 region has 16 residues. Germline loops: CDR1 SQVTM, CDR2 ANQGSEA. With 3 bases removed from V and 3 bases from J, the gap between germline ends came to 17 bases.

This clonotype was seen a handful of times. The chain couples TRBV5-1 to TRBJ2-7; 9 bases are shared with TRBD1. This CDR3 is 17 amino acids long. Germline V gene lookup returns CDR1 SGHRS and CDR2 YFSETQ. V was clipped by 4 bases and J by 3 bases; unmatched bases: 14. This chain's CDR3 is CASSAKGDRDSRYEQYF. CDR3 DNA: TGCGCCAGCAGCGCCAAGGGGGACAGGGACTCTCGCTACGAGCAGTACTTC.

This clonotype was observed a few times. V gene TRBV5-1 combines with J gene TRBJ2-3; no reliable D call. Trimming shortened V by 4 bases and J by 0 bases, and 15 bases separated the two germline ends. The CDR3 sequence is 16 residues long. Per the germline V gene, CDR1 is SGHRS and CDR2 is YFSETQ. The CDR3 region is CASSPLTLSSTDTQYF. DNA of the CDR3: TGCGCCAGCAGCCCGCTTACCCTGTCTAGCACAGATACGCAGTATTTT.

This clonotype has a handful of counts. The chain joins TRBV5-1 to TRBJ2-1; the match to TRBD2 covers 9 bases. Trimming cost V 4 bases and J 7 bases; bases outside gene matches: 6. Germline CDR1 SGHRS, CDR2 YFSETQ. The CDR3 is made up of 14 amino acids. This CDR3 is CASSISGSENEQFF. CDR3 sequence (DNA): TGCGCCAGCAGCATTAGCGGGAGCGAGAATGAGCAGTTCTTC.

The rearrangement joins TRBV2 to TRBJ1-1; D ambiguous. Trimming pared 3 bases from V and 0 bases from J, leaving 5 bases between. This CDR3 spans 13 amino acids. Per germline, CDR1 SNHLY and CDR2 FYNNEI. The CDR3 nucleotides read TGTGCCAGCAGTGACGGGATGAACACTGAAGCTTTCTTT. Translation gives CASSDGMNTEAFF.

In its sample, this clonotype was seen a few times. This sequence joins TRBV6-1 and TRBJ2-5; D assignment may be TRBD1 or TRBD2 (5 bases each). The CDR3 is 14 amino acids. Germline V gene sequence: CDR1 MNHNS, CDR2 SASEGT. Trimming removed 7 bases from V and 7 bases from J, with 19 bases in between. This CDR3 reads CASKPGGRTGTQYF. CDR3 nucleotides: TGTGCCAGCAAACCAGGCGGGCGAACAGGGACCCAGTACTTC.